What follows are 3 T cell receptor beta chains derived from one specimen sequenced in a study of response to subunit inactivated influenza vaccine. TCRdb re-derived calls from the RT-PCR reads in MiXCR, one entry per CDR3 protein. The repertoire includes about 310,000 distinct CDR3 sequences, around 22% of them detected once, and approximately 10% sits in the top ten. The source material was PBMCs from blood, sampled approximately 22 months after vaccination. These receptors came from a man aged 50 to 69 who received an inactivated influenza vaccine.

This clonotype has just a few counts. The rearrangement links TRBV13 to TRBJ1-2, with unresolved D. The CDR3 runs to 13 residues. Trimming cost V 5 bases and J 4 bases, with 11 bases left between them. Germline V CDR1 and CDR2: PRHDT, FYEKMQ (reference sequence). DNA of the CDR3: TGTGCCAGCAGCGGCTACACGGGCTATGGCTACACCTTC. Its translation: CASSGYTGYGYTF.

With regard to this clonotype: A much larger clone lies a single base off, so this may be a read error. The J gene is TRBJ1-5, the V gene TRBV23-1, with D possibly matching TRBD1 (5 bases). TRBV23-1 is treated as an ORF (open reading frame) with a function not yet certain. CDR3 length: 17 residues. As DNA, the CDR3 is TGCGCCAGCAGTCCCCAGGGACGGGGTTATAGCAATCAGCCCAAGCATTTT. Residues: CASSPQGRGYSNQPKHF.

This clonotype was counted between two and nine times. The chain joins TRBV27 to TRBJ2-7, with 13 bases lining up with TRBD2. The V and J ends lost 6 bases and 2 bases, in that order; junction bases with no gene match: 10. Germline V gives CDR1 MNHEY, CDR2 SMNVEV (reference sequence). The CDR3 contains 17 residues. CDR3 amino acids: CASSPSITSGRAYEQYF. The CDR3 coding sequence is TGTGCCAGCAGCCCATCAATAACTAGCGGGAGGGCCTACGAGCAGTACTTC.